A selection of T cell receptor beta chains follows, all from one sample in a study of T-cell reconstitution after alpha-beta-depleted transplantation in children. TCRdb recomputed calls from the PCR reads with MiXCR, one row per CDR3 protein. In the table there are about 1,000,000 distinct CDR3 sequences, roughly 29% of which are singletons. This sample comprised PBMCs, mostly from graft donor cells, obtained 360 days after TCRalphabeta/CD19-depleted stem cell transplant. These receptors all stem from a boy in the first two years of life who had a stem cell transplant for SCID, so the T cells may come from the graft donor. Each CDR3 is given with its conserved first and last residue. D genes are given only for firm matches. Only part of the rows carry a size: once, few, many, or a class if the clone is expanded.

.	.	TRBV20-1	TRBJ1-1	CSASGIGFTEAFF	TGCAGTGCTTCAGGAATTGGGTTCACTGAAGCTTTCTTT
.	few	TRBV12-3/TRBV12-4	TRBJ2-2	CASRPQNGELFF	TGTGCCAGCCGGCCGCAGAACGGGGAGCTGTTTTTT
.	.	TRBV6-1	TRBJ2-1	CASSRDSIAGNEQFF	TGTGCCAGCAGTCGTGACAGTATTGCGGGGAATGAGCAGTTCTTC
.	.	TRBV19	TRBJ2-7	CASSDHGFSYEQYF	TGTGCCAGTAGTGACCATGGGTTCTCCTACGAGCAGTACTTC
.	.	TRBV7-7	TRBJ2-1	CASSPGAGDYEQFF	TGTGCCAGCAGCCCCGGGGCAGGTGATTATGAGCAGTTCTTC
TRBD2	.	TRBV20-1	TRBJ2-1	CSALLAGGTHEQFF	TGCAGTGCGTTACTAGCGGGGGGCACCCATGAGCAGTTCTTC
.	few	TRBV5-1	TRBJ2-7	CASSLWGPFWSYEQYF	TGCGCCAGCAGCTTGTGGGGGCCGTTTTGGTCCTACGAGCAGTACTTC
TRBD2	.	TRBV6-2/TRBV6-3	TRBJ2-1	CASSYVIGRGNEQFF	TGTGCCAGCAGTTATGTGATCGGGAGGGGCAATGAGCAGTTCTTC
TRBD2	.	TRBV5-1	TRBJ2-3	CASSPVSGGRQPDTQYF	TGCGCCAGCAGCCCCGTTAGCGGGGGGCGTCAACCAGATACGCAGTATTTT
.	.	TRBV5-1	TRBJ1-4	CASSSGPPAEKLFF	TGCGCCAGCAGCTCAGGACCACCCGCAGAAAAACTGTTTTTT
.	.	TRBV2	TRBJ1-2	CASIRDRRVSRGYTF	TGTGCCAGCATCCGAGACCGCAGGGTTTCAAGGGGCTACACCTTC
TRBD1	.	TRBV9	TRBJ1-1	CASSDLGQLNTEAFF	TGTGCCAGCAGCGACCTGGGACAGTTGAACACTGAAGCTTTCTTT
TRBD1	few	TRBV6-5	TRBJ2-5	CASSYLDRGRDRETQYF	TGTGCCAGCAGTTACTTGGACAGGGGGCGTGATAGAGAGACCCAGTACTTC
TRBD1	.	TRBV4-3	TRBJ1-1	CASSLEPGGTEAFF	TGCGCCAGCAGCTTAGAGCCAGGGGGCACTGAAGCTTTCTTT
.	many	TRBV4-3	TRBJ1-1	CASSQGQGGTEAFF	TGTGCCAGCAGCCAAGGCCAAGGGGGCACTGAAGCTTTCTTT
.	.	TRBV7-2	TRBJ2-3	CASSLERVADTQYF	TGTGCCAGCAGCTTAGAGAGGGTCGCAGATACGCAGTATTTT
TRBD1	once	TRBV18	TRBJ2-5	CASSSGQGRREETQYF	TGTGCCAGCTCATCCGGACAGGGGAGGAGGGAAGAGACCCAGTACTTC
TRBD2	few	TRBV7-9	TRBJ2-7	CASSVLAGVSYEQYF	TGTGCCAGCAGCGTACTAGCGGGGGTCTCCTACGAGCAGTACTTC
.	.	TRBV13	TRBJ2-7	CASSLGRAGLGEQYF	TGTGCCAGCAGCTTAGGACGCGCGGGGCTCGGGGAGCAGTACTTC
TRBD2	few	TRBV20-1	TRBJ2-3	CSVILAGGADTQYF	TGCAGTGTTATACTAGCGGGGGGGGCAGATACGCAGTATTTT
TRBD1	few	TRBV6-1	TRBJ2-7	CASSEDRSPYEQYF	TGTGCCAGCAGTGAGGACAGGAGTCCCTACGAGCAGTACTTC
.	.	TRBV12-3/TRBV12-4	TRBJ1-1	CASSSFGHPEAFF	TGTGCCAGCAGTTCCTTCGGACACCCGGAAGCTTTCTTT
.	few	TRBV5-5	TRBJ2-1	CASSLIGAGGEQFF	TGTGCCAGCAGCTTGATAGGGGCCGGGGGTGAGCAGTTCTTC
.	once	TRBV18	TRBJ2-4	CASSPLGPGAKNIQYF	TGTGCCAGCTCACCGCTGGGGCCCGGGGCCAAAAACATTCAGTACTTC
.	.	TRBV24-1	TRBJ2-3	CATSLGGRDTQYF	TGTGCCACCAGCCTCGGGGGGCGGGATACGCAGTATTTT
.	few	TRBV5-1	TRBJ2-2	CASSPLPGELFF	TGCGCCAGCAGCCCACTCCCCGGGGAGCTGTTTTTT
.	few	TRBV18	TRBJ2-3	CASSSRDYSTDTQYF	TGTGCCAGCTCATCTCGAGATTACAGCACAGATACGCAGTATTTT
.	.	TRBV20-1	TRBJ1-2	CSARGVGHYGYTF	TGCAGTGCTAGAGGGGTAGGCCACTATGGCTACACCTTC
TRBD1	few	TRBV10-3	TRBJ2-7	CAISESGTGFYEQYF	TGTGCCATCAGTGAGTCAGGGACAGGGTTCTACGAGCAGTACTTC
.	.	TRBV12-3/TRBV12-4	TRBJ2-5	CASKPDGETQYF	TGTGCCAGCAAACCGGACGGGGAGACCCAGTACTTC
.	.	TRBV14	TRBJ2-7	CASSQGDGLEQYF	TGTGCCAGCAGCCAAGGCGACGGTTTAGAGCAGTACTTC
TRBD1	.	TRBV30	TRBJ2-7	CAWSVGYRGYEQYF	TGTGCCTGGAGTGTTGGATACAGGGGCTACGAGCAGTACTTC
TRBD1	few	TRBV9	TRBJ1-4	CASSPKDRENEKLFF	TGTGCCAGCAGCCCCAAGGACAGGGAGAATGAAAAACTGTTTTTT
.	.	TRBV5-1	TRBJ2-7	CASSLGPRGEVSYEQYF	TGCGCCAGCAGCTTGGGCCCCAGGGGTGAGGTCTCCTACGAGCAGTACTTC
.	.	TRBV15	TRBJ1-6	CATSLLGLGYSPLHF	TGTGCCACCAGCCTACTGGGGTTGGGTTATTCACCCCTCCACTTT
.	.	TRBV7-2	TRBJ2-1	CASSLQGWNEQFF	TGTGCCAGCAGCCTACAGGGCTGGAATGAGCAGTTCTTC
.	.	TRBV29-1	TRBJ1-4	CSVEVGEEELFF	TGCAGCGTTGAAGTGGGGGAGGAGGAACTGTTTTTT
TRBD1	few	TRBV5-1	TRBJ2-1	CASSQGQGYYNEQFF	TGCGCCAGCAGCCAGGGACAGGGTTACTACAATGAGCAGTTCTTC
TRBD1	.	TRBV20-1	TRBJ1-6	CSAFGQALAPLHF	TGCAGTGCTTTTGGACAGGCGTTGGCACCCCTCCACTTT
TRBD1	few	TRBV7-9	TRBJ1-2	CASSLFAGQGIFGYTF	TGTGCCAGCAGCTTATTCGCGGGACAGGGCATATTCGGCTACACCTTC
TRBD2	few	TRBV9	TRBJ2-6	CASSEDGGTGLASGANVLTF	TGTGCCAGCAGCGAGGACGGGGGGACCGGACTAGCTTCTGGGGCCAACGTCCTGACTTTC
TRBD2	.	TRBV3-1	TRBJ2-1	CASSQDLKWVAGYNEQFF	TGTGCCAGCAGCCAAGATCTGAAGTGGGTAGCGGGGTACAATGAGCAGTTCTTC
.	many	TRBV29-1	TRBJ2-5	CSVDIETQYF	TGCAGCGTGGATATAGAGACCCAGTACTTC
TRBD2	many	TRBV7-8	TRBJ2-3	CASSLAGPSGGPSTDTQYF	TGTGCCAGCAGCTTAGCGGGGCCTAGCGGGGGACCCAGCACAGATACGCAGTATTTT
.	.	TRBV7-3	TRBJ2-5	CASSSHSQETQYF	TGTGCCAGCAGTAGTCACTCCCAAGAGACCCAGTACTTC
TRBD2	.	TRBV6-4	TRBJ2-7	CASSGTSSNEQYF	TGTGCCAGCAGTGGGACTAGCAGCAACGAGCAGTACTTC
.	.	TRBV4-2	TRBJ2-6	CASSQGGRSSSGANVLTF	TGTGCCAGCAGCCAAGGAGGGAGGTCTAGCTCTGGGGCCAACGTCCTGACTTTC
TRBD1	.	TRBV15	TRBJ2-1	CATTKRTGAREQFF	TGTGCCACCACCAAAAGGACAGGGGCAAGGGAGCAGTTCTTC
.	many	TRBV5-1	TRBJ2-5	CASSLARTLQETQYF	TGCGCCAGCAGCTTGGCCAGGACGTTGCAAGAGACCCAGTACTTC
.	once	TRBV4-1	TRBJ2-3	CASSQEFSGAEDQTDTQYF	TGCGCCAGCAGCCAAGAATTCTCGGGGGCCGAGGATCAAACAGATACGCAGTATTTT
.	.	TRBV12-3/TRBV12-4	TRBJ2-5	CASSSGPERETQYF	TGTGCCAGCAGTTCGGGGCCGGAGAGGGAGACCCAGTACTTC
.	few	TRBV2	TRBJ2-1	CASSPWGLSYNEQFF	TGTGCCAGCAGCCCCTGGGGGCTCTCCTACAATGAGCAGTTCTTC
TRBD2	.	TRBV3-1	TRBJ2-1	CASSQEEGLARNNEQFF	TGTGCCAGCAGCCAAGAGGAGGGACTAGCACGCAACAATGAGCAGTTCTTC
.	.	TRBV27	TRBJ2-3	CASIEKYPSTDTQYF	TGTGCCAGCATTGAGAAGTACCCTAGCACAGATACGCAGTATTTT
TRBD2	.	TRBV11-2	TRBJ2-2	CASSHPLGGFLNTGELFF	TGTGCCAGCAGCCACCCACTGGGGGGGTTCTTGAACACCGGGGAGCTGTTTTTT
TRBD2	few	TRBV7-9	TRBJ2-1	CASSPPLGGGSNEQFF	TGTGCCAGCAGCCCACCCCTGGGCGGGGGTTCGAATGAGCAGTTCTTC
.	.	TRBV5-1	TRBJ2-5	CASSLGDGMETQYF	TGCGCCAGCAGCTTGGGGGACGGGATGGAGACCCAGTACTTC
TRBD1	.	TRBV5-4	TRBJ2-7	CASSLYGTASYEQYF	TGTGCCAGCAGCCTATACGGGACAGCATCCTACGAGCAGTACTTC
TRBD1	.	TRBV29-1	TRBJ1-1	CSVEVAGGVTEAFF	TGCAGCGTTGAAGTCGCAGGGGGGGTGACTGAAGCTTTCTTT
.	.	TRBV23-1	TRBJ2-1	CASSQTDERNEQFF	TGCGCCAGCAGTCAAACCGACGAGAGGAATGAGCAGTTCTTC